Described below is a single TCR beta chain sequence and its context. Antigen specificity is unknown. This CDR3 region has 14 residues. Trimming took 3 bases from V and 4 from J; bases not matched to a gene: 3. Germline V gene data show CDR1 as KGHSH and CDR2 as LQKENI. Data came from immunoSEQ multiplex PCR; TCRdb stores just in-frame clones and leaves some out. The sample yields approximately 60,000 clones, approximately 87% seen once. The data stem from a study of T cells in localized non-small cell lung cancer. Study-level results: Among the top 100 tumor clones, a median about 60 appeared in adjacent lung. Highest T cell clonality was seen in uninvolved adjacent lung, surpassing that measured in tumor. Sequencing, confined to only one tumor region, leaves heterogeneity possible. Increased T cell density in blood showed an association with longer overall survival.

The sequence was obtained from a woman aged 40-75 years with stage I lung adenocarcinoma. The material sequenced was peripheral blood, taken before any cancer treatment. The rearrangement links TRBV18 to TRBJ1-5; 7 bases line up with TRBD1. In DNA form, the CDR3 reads TGTGCCAGCTCACCGCTGGACAGGAATCAGCCCCAGCATTTT. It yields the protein CASSPLDRNQPQHF. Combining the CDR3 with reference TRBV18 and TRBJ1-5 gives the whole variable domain NAGVMQNPRHLVRRRGQEARLRCSPMKGHSHVYWYRQLPEEGLKFMVYLQKENIIDESGMPKERFSAEFPKEGPSILRIQQVVRGDSAAYFCASSPLDRNQPQHFGDGTRLSIL.